This TCR beta chain is drawn from a study of T cell changes during pregnancy in multiple sclerosis. The protocol was immunoSEQ multiplex PCR, while the TCRdb copy is restricted to in-frame clones and leaves out a portion. The sample consists of roughly 99,000 clones, 92% of them appearing once. The table lists this clone with a count of one. The germline V gene encodes CDR1 MNHNS and CDR2 SASEGT. V gave up 4 bases and J gave up 1 base, with 10 bases separating them. The CDR3 loop spans 15 amino acids. This specimen was peripheral blood, taken after pregnancy. The V call is TRBV6-1, the J call TRBJ2-2; possibly TRBD2 for D (6 bases). This receptor was identified in a female donor in good health, enrolled as a control in a pregnancy study. CDR3 DNA: TGTGCCAGCAGTGTAATAGCGGTGAACACCGGGGAGCTGTTTTTT. It codes for CASSVIAVNTGELFF.